The 17 T cell receptor beta chains below come from one sample, sequenced in a study of lymphopenia after photon versus proton radiotherapy. Repertoires were generated with immunoSEQ multiplex PCR, while TCRdb's copy carries only in-frame clones and drops some. The sample lists approximately 47,000 clones, about 85% occurring once. The sample was peripheral blood, taken from a patient treated with photon-based radiotherapy. The receptors come from a man in his forties or fifties with gastric cancer.

The V and J genes are TRBV29-1 and TRBJ2-1; possibly TRBD1 or TRBD2 for D (5 bases each). This CDR3 is built from 14 residues. Per germline, CDR1 SQVTM and CDR2 ANQGSEA. With 5 bases removed from V and 15 bases from J, the gap between germline ends came to 26 bases. CDR3 amino acids: CSVSPSGRPTKRFF. CDR3 nucleotide sequence: TGCAGCGTTTCACCCTCGGGACGGCCAACAAAGAGGTTCTTC.

This clone appeared once. The chain couples TRBV4-1 to TRBJ1-3; D is ambiguous. Germline-derived CDR1 and CDR2 are MGHRA and YSYEKL. V lost 1 base, J lost 0 bases, and 4 bases lay in between. The CDR3 covers 14 residues. The CDR3 protein is CASSQGLSGNTIYF. The CDR3, as DNA: TGCGCCAGCAGCCAAGGACTCTCTGGAAACACCATATATTTT.

The genes are TRBV11-3 and TRBJ1-1, with D possibly TRBD1 on 5 matching bases. The CDR3 sequence is 13 residues long. Deletions cut 3 bases from V and 2 bases from J, with 7 bases between. Germline V lookup: CDR1 SGHNT, CDR2 YENEEA. The CDR3 coding sequence is TGTGCCAGCAGCTTCGGGGGAAACACTGAAGCTTTCTTT. The encoded protein is CASSFGGNTEAFF.

This chain uses TRBV18 with TRBJ1-1; perhaps TRBD1 as D (5 bases). The CDR3 is made up of 12 amino acids. Trimming took 6 bases from V and 3 from J, leaving 8 bases between them. CDR1 and CDR2 (germline): KGHSH, LQKENI. CDR3 sequence: CASSPGDTEAFF. Written as DNA, the CDR3 is TGTGCCAGCTCTCCGGGGGACACTGAAGCTTTCTTT.

V is TRBV11-2 and J is TRBJ1-1, with TRBD1 as a possible D gene (5 bases). With 6 bases removed from V and 1 base from J, the gap between germline ends came to 15 bases. The V gene's germline CDR1 is SGHAT and CDR2 FQNNGV. This CDR3 spans 15 amino acids. CDR3 sequence: CASRIDLTENTEAFF. The DNA for the CDR3 is TGTGCCAGCAGAATCGACCTGACAGAGAACACTGAAGCTTTCTTT.

In this sample, this clone turned up a few times. V gene TRBV6-5 combines with J gene TRBJ2-1; D possibly corresponds to TRBD2 (7 bases). The germline V gene encodes CDR1 MNHEY and CDR2 SVGAGI. Trimming took off 1 base at V and 4 bases at J, with 14 bases between the two ends. The CDR3 length is 16 residues. The CDR3 spells CASSYFRTAGYNEQFF. Here the CDR3 DNA reads TGTGCCAGCAGTTACTTTAGGACAGCGGGATACAATGAGCAGTTCTTC.

This clone has just a few counts. The J gene is TRBJ2-5, the V gene TRBV5-5, with D perhaps assigned TRBD1 or TRBD2 (5 bases each). The V gene lost 6 bases and the J gene lost 2 bases, with 17 bases spanning the gap. The V gene's germline CDR1 is SGHKS and CDR2 YYEKEE (reference sequence). The CDR3 length is 15 residues. The CDR3 spells CASIPLVGPQETQYF. DNA for the CDR3: TGTGCCAGCATCCCCTTGGTGGGACCACAAGAGACCCAGTACTTC.

This chain joins TRBV18 and TRBJ1-2; TRBD1 matches at 7 bases. The CDR3 covers 15 residues. Germline trimming cut 3 bases from V and 2 bases from J; bases unmatched to any gene: 6. In germline, CDR1 is KGHSH, CDR2 LQKENI. This CDR3 is CASSPRQGLNYGYTF. CDR3 DNA: TGTGCCAGCTCACCTCGACAGGGACTAAACTATGGCTACACCTTC.

The V gene is TRBV12-5, the J gene TRBJ1-1; D remains ambiguous. Germline V CDR1 and CDR2: LGHNT, FRNRAP. The CDR3 sequence is 15 residues long. The V end lost 5 bases, the J end lost 3 bases, and 16 bases lay between the germline ends. This CDR3 reads CASGAGVGWDTEAFF. CDR3 in DNA: TGTGCTAGTGGTGCAGGCGTGGGGTGGGACACTGAAGCTTTCTTT.

V and J are TRBV11-2 and TRBJ1-1; D not resolved. Germline V gives CDR1 SGHAT, CDR2 FQNNGV. This CDR3 contains 13 residues. Trimming left V 10 bases short and J 2 bases short, with 14 bases between. CDR3 in DNA: TGTGCCACCAAGACACCGGGCAACACTGAAGCTTTCTTT. Its translation is CATKTPGNTEAFF.

The J gene is TRBJ1-1, the V gene TRBV11-2; TRBD1 might be the D (5 bases). CDR3 length: 15 residues. Trimming left V 5 bases short and J 1 base short, with 14 bases between. Germline lookup yields CDR1 SGHAT and CDR2 FQNNGV. The CDR3 nucleotides are TGTGCCAGCAGCCCGGGGTGGGGCCGGAACACTGAAGCTTTCTTT. Its protein product is CASSPGWGRNTEAFF.

The rearrangement joins TRBV7-2 to TRBJ1-5, with D possibly being TRBD1 (6 bases). Germline CDR1 SGHTA, CDR2 FQGNSA. The CDR3 length is 18 residues. Trimming took off 1 base at V and 13 bases at J, with 29 bases between the two ends. CDR3 nucleotides: TGTGCCAGCAGCTTAGTAGGAACAGGGAACCGTGGTGGAGGTGTGCAGCATTTT. Protein: CASSLVGTGNRGGGVQHF.

The genes are TRBV29-1 and TRBJ2-7, with a weak D call TRBD2 (6 bases). Trimming left V 4 bases short and J 0 bases short, with 13 bases between. This CDR3 comprises 14 residues. CDR1 and CDR2 from the germline V gene are SQVTM and ANQGSEA. The CDR3 spells CSVVGGGVSYEQYF. CDR3 DNA: TGCAGCGTTGTGGGGGGAGGTGTCTCCTACGAGCAGTACTTC.

The V and J genes are TRBV4-2 and TRBJ2-3; TRBD2 is a possible D gene (6 bases). This CDR3 spans 16 amino acids. The germline gives CDR1 LGHNA, CDR2 YNFKEQ. The V end was cut by 1 base, the J end by 8 bases, with 19 bases between. The CDR3 region is CASSQVFGGEVGTQYF. In nucleotides, the CDR3 is TGTGCCAGCAGCCAAGTTTTCGGCGGGGAGGTGGGTACGCAGTATTTT.

This clone has just one count. V gene TRBV7-8 combines with J gene TRBJ1-5; possible D gene TRBD1, 6 bases. Germline V gives CDR1 SGHVS, CDR2 FQNEAQ. This CDR3 comprises 13 residues. Trimming cost V 2 bases and J 6 bases, with 8 bases left between them. The CDR3, as DNA: TGTGCCAGCAGCTTACAGGGGTTTCAGCCCCAGCATTTT. Residues: CASSLQGFQPQHF. The full variable domain, completed using reference TRBV7-8 and TRBJ1-5, is GAGVSQSPRYKVAKRGQDVALRCDPISGHVSLFWYQQALGQGPEFLTYFQNEAQLDKSGLPSDRFFAERPEGSVSTLKIQRTQQEDSAVYLCASSLQGFQPQHFGDGTRLSIL.

V gene TRBV6-4 combines with J gene TRBJ2-7; tentative D call: TRBD1 (6 bases). CDR3 length: 14 amino acids. V was clipped by 0 bases and J by 12 bases, with 18 bases between them. Germline loops: CDR1 MRHNA, CDR2 SNTAGT. CDR3 in DNA: TGTGCCAGCAGTGACTCGAAAGTTGGACAGCCAGGGTACTTC. It translates to CASSDSKVGQPGYF.

The V and J genes are TRBV9 and TRBJ2-5; 7 bases line up with TRBD2. Losses at the gene ends were 1 base for V and 1 base for J; bases not matched to a gene: 13. This CDR3 has 18 amino acids. Germline V lookup: CDR1 SGDLS, CDR2 YYNGEE. The DNA of the CDR3 is TGTGCCAGCAGCGTATCGGGGGGAACACAGGCGATCCAAGAGACCCAGTACTTC. Its translation: CASSVSGGTQAIQETQYF.